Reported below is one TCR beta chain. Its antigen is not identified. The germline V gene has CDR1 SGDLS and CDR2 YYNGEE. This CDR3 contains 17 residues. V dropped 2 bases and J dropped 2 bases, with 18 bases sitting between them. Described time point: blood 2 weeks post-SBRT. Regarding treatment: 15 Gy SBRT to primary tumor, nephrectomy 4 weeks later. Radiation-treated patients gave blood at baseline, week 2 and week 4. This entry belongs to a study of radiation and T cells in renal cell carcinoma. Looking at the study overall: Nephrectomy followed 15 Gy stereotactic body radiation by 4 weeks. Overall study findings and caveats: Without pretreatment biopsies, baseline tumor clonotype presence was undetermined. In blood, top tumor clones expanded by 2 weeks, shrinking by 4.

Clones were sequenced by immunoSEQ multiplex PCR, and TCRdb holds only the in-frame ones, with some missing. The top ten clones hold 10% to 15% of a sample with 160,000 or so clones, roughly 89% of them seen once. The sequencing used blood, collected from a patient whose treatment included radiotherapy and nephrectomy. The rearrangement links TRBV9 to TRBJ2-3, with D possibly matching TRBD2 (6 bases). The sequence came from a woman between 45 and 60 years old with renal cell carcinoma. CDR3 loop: CASSVAPTGENTDTQYF. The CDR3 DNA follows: TGTGCCAGCAGCGTCGCCCCCACGGGAGAAAACACAGATACGCAGTATTTT.